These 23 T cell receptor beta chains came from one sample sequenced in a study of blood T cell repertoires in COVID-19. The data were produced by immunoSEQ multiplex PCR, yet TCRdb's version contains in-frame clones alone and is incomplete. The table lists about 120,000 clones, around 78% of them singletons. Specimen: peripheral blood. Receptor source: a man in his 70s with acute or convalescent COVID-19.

CDR3 coding DNA: TGCGCCAGCAGAGGACAAAGTGAGCAGTTCTTC. Its translation: CASRGQSEQFF. V is TRBV5-1 and J is TRBJ2-1, with D possibly being TRBD1 (5 bases). CDR1 and CDR2 from the germline V gene are SGHRS and YFSETQ. Deletions cut 5 bases from V and 9 bases from J, with 9 bases between. The CDR3 contains 11 residues.

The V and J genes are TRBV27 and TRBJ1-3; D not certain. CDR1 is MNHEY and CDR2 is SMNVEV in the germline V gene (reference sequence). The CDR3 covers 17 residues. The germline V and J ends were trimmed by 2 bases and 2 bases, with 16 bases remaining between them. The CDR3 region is CASSLKPDPRAGNTIYF. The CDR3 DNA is TGTGCCAGCAGTTTAAAACCCGATCCCCGAGCTGGAAACACCATATATTTT.

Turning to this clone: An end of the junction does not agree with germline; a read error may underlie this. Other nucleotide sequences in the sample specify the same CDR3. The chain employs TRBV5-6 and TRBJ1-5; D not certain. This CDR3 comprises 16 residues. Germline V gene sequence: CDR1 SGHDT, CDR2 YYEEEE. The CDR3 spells CASSLLSGSSNQPQHF. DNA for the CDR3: TGTGCTAGCAGCTTGTTGAGCGGGAGTAGCAATCAGCCCCAGCATTTT.

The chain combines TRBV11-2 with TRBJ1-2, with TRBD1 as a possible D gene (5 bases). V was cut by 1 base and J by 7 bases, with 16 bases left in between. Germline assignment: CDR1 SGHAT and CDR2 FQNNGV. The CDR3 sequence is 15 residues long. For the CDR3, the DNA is TGTGCCAGCAGCTTAGTTACAGGCATCCTTGGTGGCTACACCTTC. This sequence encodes CASSLVTGILGGYTF. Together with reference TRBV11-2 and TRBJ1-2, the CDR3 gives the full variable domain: EAGVAQSPRYKIIEKRQSVAFWCNPISGHATLYWYQQILGQGPKLLIQFQNNGVVDDSQLPKDRFSAERLKGVDSTLKIQPAKLEDSAVYLCASSLVTGILGGYTFGSGTRLTVV.

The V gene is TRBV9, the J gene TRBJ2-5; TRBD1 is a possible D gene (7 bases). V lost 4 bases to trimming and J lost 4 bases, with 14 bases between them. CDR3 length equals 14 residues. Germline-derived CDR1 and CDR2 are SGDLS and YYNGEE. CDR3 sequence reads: CASSPQGGRETQYF. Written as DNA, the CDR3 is TGTGCCAGCAGCCCCCAGGGGGGCCGAGAGACCCAGTACTTC. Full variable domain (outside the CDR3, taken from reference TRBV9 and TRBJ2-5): DSGVTQTPKHLITATGQRVTLRCSPRSGDLSVYWYQQSLDQGLQFLIQYYNGEERAKGNILERFSAQQFPDLHSELNLSSLELGDSALYFCASSPQGGRETQYFGPGTRLLVL.

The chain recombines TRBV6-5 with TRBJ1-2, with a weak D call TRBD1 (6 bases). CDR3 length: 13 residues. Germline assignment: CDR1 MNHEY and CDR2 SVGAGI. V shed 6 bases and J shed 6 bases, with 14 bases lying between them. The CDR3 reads CASRLPTGHGYTF. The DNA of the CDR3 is TGTGCCAGCAGGCTTCCGACAGGTCATGGCTACACCTTC.

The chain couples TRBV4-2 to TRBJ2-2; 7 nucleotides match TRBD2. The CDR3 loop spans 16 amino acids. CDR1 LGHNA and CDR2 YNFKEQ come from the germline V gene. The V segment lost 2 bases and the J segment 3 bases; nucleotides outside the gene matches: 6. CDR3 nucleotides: TGTGCCAGCAGCCAATTACTGGCGGGGGACACCGGGGAGCTGTTTTTT. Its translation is CASSQLLAGDTGELFF.

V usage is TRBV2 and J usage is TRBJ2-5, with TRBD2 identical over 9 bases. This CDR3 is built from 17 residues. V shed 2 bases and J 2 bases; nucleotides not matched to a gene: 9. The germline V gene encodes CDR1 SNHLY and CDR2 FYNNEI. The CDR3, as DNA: TGTGCCAGCAGTGAATTTCTGCTAGCGGGGACACAAGAGACCCAGTACTTC. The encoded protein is CASSEFLLAGTQETQYF.

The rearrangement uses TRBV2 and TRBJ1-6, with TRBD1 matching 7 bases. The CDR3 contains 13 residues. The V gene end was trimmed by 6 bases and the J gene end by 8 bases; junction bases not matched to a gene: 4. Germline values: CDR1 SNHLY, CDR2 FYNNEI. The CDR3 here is CASRPDRDSPLHF. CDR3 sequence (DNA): TGTGCCAGCAGGCCTGACAGGGATTCACCCCTCCACTTT.

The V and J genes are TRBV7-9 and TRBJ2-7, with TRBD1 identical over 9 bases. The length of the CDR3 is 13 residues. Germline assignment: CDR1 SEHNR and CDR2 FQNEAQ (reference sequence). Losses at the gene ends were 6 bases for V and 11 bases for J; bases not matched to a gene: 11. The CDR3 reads CASRQMTGTGKYF. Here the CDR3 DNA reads TGTGCCAGCAGGCAAATGACCGGGACAGGGAAGTACTTC.

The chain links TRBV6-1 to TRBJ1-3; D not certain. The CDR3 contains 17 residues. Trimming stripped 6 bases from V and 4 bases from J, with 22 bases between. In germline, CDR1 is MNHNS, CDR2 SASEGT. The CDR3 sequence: CASSESGPHTLGNTIYF. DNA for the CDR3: TGTGCCAGCAGCGAAAGCGGCCCCCACACTCTCGGAAACACCATATATTTT.

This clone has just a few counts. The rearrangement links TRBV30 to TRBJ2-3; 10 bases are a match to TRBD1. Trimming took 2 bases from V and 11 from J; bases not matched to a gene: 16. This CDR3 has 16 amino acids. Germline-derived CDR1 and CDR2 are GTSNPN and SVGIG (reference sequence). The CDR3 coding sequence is TGTGCCTGGAGTACCTACGGGACAGGGGTTTCGAGGGGGCAGTATTTT. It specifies CAWSTYGTGVSRGQYF.

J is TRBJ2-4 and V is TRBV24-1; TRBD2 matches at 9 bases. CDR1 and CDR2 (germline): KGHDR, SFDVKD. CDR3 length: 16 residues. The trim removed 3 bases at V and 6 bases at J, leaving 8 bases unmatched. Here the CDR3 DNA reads TGTGCCACCAGTGATCCCGCGAGCGGGGGGCCAAACATTCAGTACTTC. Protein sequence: CATSDPASGGPNIQYF.

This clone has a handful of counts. CDR3 sequence (DNA): TGCGCCAGCAGCCCTGGGACAGGGACTGGATACAATGAGCAGTTCTTC. It translates to CASSPGTGTGYNEQFF. The V call is TRBV5-1, the J call TRBJ2-1; 9 positions agree with TRBD1. V trimming: 4 bases; J trimming: 4 bases; junction bases outside the gene matches: 9. Per germline, CDR1 SGHRS and CDR2 YFSETQ. CDR3 length equals 16 residues.

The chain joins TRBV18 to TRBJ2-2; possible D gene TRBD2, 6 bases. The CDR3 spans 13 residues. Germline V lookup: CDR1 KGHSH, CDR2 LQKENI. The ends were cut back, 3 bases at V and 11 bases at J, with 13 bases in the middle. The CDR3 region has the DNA TGTGCCAGCTCACCCTCCGGGAGTGGAGAGCTGTTTTTT. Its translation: CASSPSGSGELFF.

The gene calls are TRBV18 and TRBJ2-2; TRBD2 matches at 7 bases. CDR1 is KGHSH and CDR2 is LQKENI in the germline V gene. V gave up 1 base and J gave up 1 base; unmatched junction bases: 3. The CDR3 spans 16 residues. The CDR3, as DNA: TGTGCCAGCTCACCACTGGCTAGCGGGAACACCGGGGAGCTGTTTTTT. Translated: CASSPLASGNTGELFF.

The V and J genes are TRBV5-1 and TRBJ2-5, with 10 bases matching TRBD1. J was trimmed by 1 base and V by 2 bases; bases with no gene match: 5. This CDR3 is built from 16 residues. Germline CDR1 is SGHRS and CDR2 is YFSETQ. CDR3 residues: CASSLRGQGSQETQYF. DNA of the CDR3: TGCGCCAGCAGCTTAAGGGGACAGGGGTCCCAAGAGACCCAGTACTTC.

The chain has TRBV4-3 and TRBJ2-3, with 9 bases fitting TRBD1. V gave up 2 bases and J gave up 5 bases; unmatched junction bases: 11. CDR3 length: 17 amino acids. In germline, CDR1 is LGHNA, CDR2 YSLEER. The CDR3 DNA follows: TGCGCCAGCAGCCAACCTCCCGGGACAGGGCCTGAAGATACGCAGTATTTT. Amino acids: CASSQPPGTGPEDTQYF.

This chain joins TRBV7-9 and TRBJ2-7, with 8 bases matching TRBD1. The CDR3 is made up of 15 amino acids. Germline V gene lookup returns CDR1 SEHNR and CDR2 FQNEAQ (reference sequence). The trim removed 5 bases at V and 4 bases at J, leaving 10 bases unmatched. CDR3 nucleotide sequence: TGTGCCAGCAGCCCGACAGGGGATGTTAGTTACGAGCAGTACTTC. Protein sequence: CASSPTGDVSYEQYF.

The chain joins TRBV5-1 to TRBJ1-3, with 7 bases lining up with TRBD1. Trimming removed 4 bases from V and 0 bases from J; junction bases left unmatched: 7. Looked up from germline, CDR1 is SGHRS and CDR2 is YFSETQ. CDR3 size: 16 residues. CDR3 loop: CASSRGDRASGNTIYF. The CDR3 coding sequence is TGCGCCAGCAGCAGGGGAGACAGGGCCTCTGGAAACACCATATATTTT.

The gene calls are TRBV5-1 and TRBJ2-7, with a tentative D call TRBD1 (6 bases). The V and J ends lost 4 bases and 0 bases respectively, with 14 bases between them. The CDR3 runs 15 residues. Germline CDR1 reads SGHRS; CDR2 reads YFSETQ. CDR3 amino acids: CASSGRGSSSYEQYF. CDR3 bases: TGCGCCAGCAGCGGCAGGGGTTCGAGCTCCTACGAGCAGTACTTC.

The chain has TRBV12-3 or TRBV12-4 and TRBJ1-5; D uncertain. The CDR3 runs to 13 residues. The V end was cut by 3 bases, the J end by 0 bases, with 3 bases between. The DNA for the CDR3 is TGTGCCAGCAGTTTTCATAGCAATCAGCCCCAGCATTTT. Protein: CASSFHSNQPQHF.

CDR3: CASSQVAGLSYEQYF. The CDR3 DNA sequence: TGTGCCAGCAGCCAAGTTGCGGGACTCTCCTACGAGCAGTACTTC. The chain links TRBV16 to TRBJ2-7, with TRBD2 as a possible D gene (6 bases). Germline V gives CDR1 KGHSY, CDR2 FQNENV. This CDR3 has 15 residues. Trimming took off 2 bases at V and 0 bases at J, with 11 bases between the two ends. Complete variable domain (other parts from reference TRBV16 and TRBJ2-7): GEEVAQTPKHLVRGEGQKAKLYCAPIKGHSYVFWYQQVLKNEFKFLISFQNENVFDETGMPKERFSAKCLPNSPCSLEIQATKLEDSAVYFCASSQVAGLSYEQYFGPGTRLTVT.